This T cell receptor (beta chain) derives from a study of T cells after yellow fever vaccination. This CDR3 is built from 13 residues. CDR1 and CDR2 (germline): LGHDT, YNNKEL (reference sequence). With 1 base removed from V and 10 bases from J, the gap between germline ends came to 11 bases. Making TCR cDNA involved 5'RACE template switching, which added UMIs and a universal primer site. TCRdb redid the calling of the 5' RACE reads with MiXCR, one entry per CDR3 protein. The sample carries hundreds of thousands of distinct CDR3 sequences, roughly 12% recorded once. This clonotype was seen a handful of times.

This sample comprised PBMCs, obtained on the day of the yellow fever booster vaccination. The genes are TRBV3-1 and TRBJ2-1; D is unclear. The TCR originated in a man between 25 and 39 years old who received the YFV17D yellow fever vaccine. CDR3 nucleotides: TGTGCCAGCAGCCAAGTTGGCAGATCAGAGCAGTTCTTC. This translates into CASSQVGRSEQFF.